Given below is one TCR beta chain in context. In the original processing: Amplifying reference gene primers gave estimates of nucleated cell counts. The table came from immunoSEQ multiplex PCR; TCRdb's copy has only in-frame clones and leaves some out. That table is the source of V, J and clone size, and D and trimming were worked out from the DNA. This sample carries some 190,000 clones, around 85% of them seen once, and the ten largest clones take 12%. This specimen comes from a study of blood T cell repertoires in COVID-19. Germline V gives CDR1 LNHDA, CDR2 SQIVND (reference sequence). This CDR3 has 16 amino acids. The V gene lost 5 bases and the J gene lost 3 bases, with 20 bases spanning the gap.

This TCR was recovered from a woman in her 50s with acute or convalescent COVID-19. The sample was peripheral blood. The chain couples TRBV19 to TRBJ2-7, with D perhaps matching TRBD1 (6 bases). The CDR3 DNA is TGTGCCAGTAGTTTCTCCGCCGGGACAACTTTCTACGAGCAGTACTTC. Encoded protein: CASSFSAGTTFYEQYF.